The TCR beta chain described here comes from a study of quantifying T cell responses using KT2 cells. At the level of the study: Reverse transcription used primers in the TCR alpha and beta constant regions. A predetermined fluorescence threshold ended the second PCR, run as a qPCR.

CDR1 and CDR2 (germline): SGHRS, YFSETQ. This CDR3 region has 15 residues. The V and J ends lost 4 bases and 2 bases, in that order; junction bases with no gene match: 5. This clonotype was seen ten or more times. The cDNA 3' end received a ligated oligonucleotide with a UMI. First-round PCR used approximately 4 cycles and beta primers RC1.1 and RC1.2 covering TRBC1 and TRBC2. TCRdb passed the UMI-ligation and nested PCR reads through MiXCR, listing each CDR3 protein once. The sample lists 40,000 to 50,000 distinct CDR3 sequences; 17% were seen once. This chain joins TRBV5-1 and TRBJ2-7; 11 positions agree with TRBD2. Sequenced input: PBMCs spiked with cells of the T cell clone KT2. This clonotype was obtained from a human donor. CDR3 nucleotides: TGCGCCAGCAGCACGACTAGCGGGGACACCTACGAGCAGTACTTC. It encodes CASSTTSGDTYEQYF.